This T cell receptor (beta chain) was profiled in a study of regulatory T cells in long-lasting Graves disease. Study-level findings and limits: Shared public clonotypes totalled 2,741 in persistent patients, compared with just under 1,000 in new patients.

This clonotype was counted at least ten times. The target antigen is unknown. Noted time point: newly diagnosed GD, antithyroid drugs for less than 3 months. Generation of the TCR library employed RNA extracted from PBMCs. Researchers made TCR beta libraries by using iRepertoire HTBI primers and running Arm-PCR on CDR3 regions. TCRdb analysed the multiplex PCR reads with MiXCR anew, one entry per CDR3 protein. Among approximately 360,000 distinct CDR3 sequences listed, 12% were seen once. Germline assignment: CDR1 SGHTA and CDR2 FQGTGA. Trimming cost V 5 bases and J 7 bases, with 15 bases left between them. The CDR3 contains 15 residues. In addition, the sample was reused for a study of T cells in Graves' hyperthyroidism and ophthalmopathy.

This chain connects TRBV7-3 to TRBJ1-6; D remains unclear. The TCR sequence derives from a woman younger than 30 with Graves disease. The sample here was peripheral blood mononuclear cells (PBMCs), taken at new diagnosis, from a patient treated with antithyroid drugs. The CDR3 loop reads CASSPGEGWNSPLHF. The CDR3 coding sequence is TGTGCCAGCAGCCCAGGAGAAGGATGGAATTCACCCCTCCACTTT. The full variable domain, with the rest looked up from reference TRBV7-3 and TRBJ1-6, is GAGVSQTPSNKVTEKGKYVELRCDPISGHTALYWYRQSLGQGPEFLIYFQGTGAADDSGLPNDRFFAVRPEGSVSTLKIQRTERGDSAVYLCASSPGEGWNSPLHFGNGTRLTVT.